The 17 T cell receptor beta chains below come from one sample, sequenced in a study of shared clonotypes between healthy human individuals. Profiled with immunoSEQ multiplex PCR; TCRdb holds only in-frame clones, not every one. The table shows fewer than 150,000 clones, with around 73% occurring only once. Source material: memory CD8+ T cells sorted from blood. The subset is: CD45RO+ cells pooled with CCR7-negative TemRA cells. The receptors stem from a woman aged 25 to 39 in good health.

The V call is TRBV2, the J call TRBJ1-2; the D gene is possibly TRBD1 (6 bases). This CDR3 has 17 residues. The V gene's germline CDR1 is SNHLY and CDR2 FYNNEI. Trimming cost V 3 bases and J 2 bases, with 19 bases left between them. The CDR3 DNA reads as TGTGCCAGCAGTGACCCCCCGGGGGCGGAGGCGAACTATGGCTACACCTTC. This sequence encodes CASSDPPGAEANYGYTF. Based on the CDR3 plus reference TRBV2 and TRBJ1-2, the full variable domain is EPEVTQTPSHQVTQMGQEVILRCVPISNHLYFYWYRQILGQKVEFLVSFYNNEISEKSEIFDDQFSVERPDGSNFTLKIRSTKLEDSAMYFCASSDPPGAEANYGYTFGSGTRLTVV.

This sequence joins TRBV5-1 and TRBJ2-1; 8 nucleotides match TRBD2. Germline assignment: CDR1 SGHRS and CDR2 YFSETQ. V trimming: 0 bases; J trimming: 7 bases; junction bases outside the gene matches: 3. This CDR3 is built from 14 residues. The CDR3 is CASSLGRGANEQFF. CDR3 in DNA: TGCGCCAGCAGCTTGGGGCGGGGGGCGAATGAGCAGTTCTTC.

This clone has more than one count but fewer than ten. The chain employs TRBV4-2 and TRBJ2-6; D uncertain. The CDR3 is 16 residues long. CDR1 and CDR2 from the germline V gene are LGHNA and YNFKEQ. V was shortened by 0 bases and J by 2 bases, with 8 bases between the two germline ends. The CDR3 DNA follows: TGTGCCAGCAGCCAAGATCGGAGTACTGGGGCCAACGTCCTGACTTTC. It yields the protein CASSQDRSTGANVLTF.

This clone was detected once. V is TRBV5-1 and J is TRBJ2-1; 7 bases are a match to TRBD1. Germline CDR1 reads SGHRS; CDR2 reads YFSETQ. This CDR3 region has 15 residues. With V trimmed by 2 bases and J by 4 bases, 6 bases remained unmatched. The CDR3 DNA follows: TGCGCCAGCAGCTTCGCGCCAGGGGGATACAATGAGCAGTTCTTC. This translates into CASSFAPGGYNEQFF.

The CDR3 sequence: CASSPRSSYEQYF. The DNA for the CDR3 is TGTGCCAGCAGTCCGCGCAGCTCCTACGAGCAGTACTTC. V is TRBV28 and J is TRBJ2-7, with D hard to call. V lost 5 bases to trimming and J lost 0 bases, with 8 bases between them. Germline loops: CDR1 MDHEN, CDR2 SYDVKM. The CDR3 extends over 13 amino acids.

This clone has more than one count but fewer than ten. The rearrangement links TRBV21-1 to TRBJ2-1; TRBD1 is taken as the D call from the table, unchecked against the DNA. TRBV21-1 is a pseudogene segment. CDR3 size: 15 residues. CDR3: CASSKPGQNYNEQFF. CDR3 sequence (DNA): TGTGCCAGCAGCAAACCGGGACAAAACTACAATGAGCAGTTCTTC.

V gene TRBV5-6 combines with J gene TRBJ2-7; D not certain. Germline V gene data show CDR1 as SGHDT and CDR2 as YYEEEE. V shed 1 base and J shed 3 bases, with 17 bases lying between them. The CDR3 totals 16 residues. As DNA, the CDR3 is TGTGCCAGCAGCTTGAGCCTAGGCCGACGGCACTACGAGCAGTACTTC. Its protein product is CASSLSLGRRHYEQYF.

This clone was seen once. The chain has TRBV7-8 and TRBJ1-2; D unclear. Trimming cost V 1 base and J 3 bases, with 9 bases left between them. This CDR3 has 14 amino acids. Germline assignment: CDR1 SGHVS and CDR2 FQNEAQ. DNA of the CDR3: TGTGCCAGCAGCTTAGAGCCCGGCTACTATGGCTACACCTTC. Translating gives CASSLEPGYYGYTF. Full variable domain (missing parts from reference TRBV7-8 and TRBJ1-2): GAGVSQSPRYKVAKRGQDVALRCDPISGHVSLFWYQQALGQGPEFLTYFQNEAQLDKSGLPSDRFFAERPEGSVSTLKIQRTQQEDSAVYLCASSLEPGYYGYTFGSGTRLTVV.

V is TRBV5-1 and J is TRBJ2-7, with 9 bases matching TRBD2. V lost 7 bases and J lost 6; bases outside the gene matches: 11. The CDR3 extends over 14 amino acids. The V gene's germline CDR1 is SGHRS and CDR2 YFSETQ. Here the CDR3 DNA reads TGCGCCAGCCGCGGGAGGGCGGGGGCCGGCGAGCAGTACTTC. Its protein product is CASRGRAGAGEQYF.

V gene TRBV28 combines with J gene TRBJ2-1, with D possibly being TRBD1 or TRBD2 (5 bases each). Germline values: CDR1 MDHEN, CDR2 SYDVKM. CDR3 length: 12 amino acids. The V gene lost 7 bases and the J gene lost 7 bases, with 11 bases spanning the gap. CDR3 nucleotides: TGTGCCAGCACGGGACCAGGGAATGAGCAGTTCTTC. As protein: CASTGPGNEQFF.

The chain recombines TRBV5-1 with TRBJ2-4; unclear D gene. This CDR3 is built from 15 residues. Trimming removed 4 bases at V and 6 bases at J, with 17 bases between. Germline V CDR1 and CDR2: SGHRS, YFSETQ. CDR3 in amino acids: CASSPTGQGGNIQYF. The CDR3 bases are TGCGCCAGCAGCCCAACCGGCCAAGGCGGAAACATTCAGTACTTC.

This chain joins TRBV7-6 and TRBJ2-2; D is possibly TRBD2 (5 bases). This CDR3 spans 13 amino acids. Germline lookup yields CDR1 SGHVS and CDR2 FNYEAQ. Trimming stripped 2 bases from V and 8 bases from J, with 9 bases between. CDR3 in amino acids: CASSLQPGGELFF. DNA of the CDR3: TGTGCCAGCAGCTTACAGCCGGGGGGGGAGCTGTTTTTT.

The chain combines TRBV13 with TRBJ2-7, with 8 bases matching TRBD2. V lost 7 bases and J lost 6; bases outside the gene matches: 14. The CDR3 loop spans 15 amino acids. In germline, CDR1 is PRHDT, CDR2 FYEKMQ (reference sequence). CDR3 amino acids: CASTPTVSGAREQYF. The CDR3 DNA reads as TGTGCCAGCACTCCAACCGTTAGCGGGGCCCGCGAGCAGTACTTC.

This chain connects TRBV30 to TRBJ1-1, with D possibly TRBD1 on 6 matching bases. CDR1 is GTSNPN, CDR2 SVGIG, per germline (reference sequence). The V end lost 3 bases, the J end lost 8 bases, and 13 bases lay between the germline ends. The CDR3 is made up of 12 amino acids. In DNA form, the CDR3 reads TGTGCCTGGAGCCCTACCGGACAGGAAGCTTTCTTT. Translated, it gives CAWSPTGQEAFF.

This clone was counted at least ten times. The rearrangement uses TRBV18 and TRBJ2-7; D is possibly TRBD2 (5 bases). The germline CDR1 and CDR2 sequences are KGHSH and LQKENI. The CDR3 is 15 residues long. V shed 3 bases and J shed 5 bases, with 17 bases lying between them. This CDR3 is CASSPGDFSDDEQYF. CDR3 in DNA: TGTGCCAGCTCACCCGGGGATTTTAGTGACGACGAGCAGTACTTC.

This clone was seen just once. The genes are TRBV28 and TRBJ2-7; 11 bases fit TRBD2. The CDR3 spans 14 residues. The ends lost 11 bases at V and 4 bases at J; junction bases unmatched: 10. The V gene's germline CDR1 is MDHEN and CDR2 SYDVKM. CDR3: CAHGTPSGRYEQYF. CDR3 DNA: TGTGCCCACGGAACCCCTAGCGGGAGGTACGAGCAGTACTTC. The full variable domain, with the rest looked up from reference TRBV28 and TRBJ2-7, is DVKVTQSSRYLVKRTGEKVFLECVQDMDHENMFWYRQDPGLGLRLIYFSYDVKMKEKGDIPEGYSVSREKKERFSLILESASTNQTSMYLCAHGTPSGRYEQYFGPGTRLTVT.

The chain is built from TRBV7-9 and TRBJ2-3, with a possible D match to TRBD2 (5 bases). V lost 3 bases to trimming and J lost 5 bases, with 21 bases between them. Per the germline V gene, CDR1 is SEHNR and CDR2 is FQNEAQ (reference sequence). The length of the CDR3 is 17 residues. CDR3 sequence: CASSFVFWHTEGDTQYF. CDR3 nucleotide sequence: TGTGCCAGCAGCTTCGTTTTTTGGCACACCGAGGGAGATACGCAGTATTTT.